A selection of T cell receptor beta chains follows, all from one sample in a study of T-cell memory formation after mild COVID-19. TCRdb reprocessed the 5' RACE reads via MiXCR and lists one record per CDR3 protein. The data hold some 320,000 distinct CDR3 sequences, with 13% to 15% observed a single time. Sequenced sample: PBMCs or a T cell subset sorted from them (not recorded which). Source of these receptors: a man younger than 35 who had mild COVID-19 (a few samples of this study predate the infection). Cell type and time point are not known. The CDR3 runs from the conserved cysteine through the conserved F or W. A D gene is named only where the DNA matches it firmly. Some rows mark clone size as missing; the rest say once, few, many or name a class of expanded clone.

D,J,V,size,DNA,CDR3
NA,TRBJ2-7,TRBV15,few,TGTGCCACCAGCAGAGATCTCCGCAGGCTTGACGAGCAGTACTTC,CATSRDLRRLDEQYF
NA,TRBJ1-6,TRBV4-3,few,TGCGCCAGCAGCCAGGTACATAGGCTTAATTCACCCCTCCACTTT,CASSQVHRLNSPLHF
NA,TRBJ1-4,TRBV6-6,NA,TGTGCCAGCGCCCCTCACACGGGAGACAATGAAAAACTGTTTTTT,CASAPHTGDNEKLFF
NA,TRBJ2-3,TRBV24-1,NA,TGTGCCACCAGTGATATTCCAAGGCGCACAGATACGCAGTATTTT,CATSDIPRRTDTQYF
NA,TRBJ1-6,TRBV6-5,few,TGTGCCAGCAGTTACGTGAGCTCCTATAATTCACCCCTCCACTTT,CASSYVSSYNSPLHF
NA,TRBJ2-7,TRBV5-1,few,TGCGCCAGCAGCTTGGATCGCTCAACCTACGAGCAGTACTTC,CASSLDRSTYEQYF
TRBD1,TRBJ2-3,TRBV5-1,NA,TGCGCCAGCAGCTTGGCGGACAGGGGGCAAGGGAACACAGATACGCAGTATTTT,CASSLADRGQGNTDTQYF
TRBD2,TRBJ2-1,TRBV11-2,many,TGTGCCAGCAGCTTAAGTAGCGGGGGCTACAATGAGCAGTTCTTC,CASSLSSGGYNEQFF
TRBD1,TRBJ2-3,TRBV4-3,NA,TGCGCCAGCGGGACAGTTAGCACAGATACGCAGTATTTT,CASGTVSTDTQYF
NA,TRBJ2-1,TRBV5-1,many,TGCGCCAGCAGCTTGTCGGTAACCTACAATGAGCAGTTCTTC,CASSLSVTYNEQFF
NA,TRBJ2-3,TRBV6-5,few,TGTGCCAGCACCCGAGGGGTCTCGGATACGCAGTATTTT,CASTRGVSDTQYF
TRBD1,TRBJ1-5,TRBV6-1,NA,TGTGCCAGCAGTGGACAGGGGGCAATTAATCAGCCCCAGCATTTT,CASSGQGAINQPQHF
NA,TRBJ2-3,TRBV5-1,few,TGCGCCAGCAGAGTCATTGGGCTGGGGGTAGATACGCAGTATTTT,CASRVIGLGVDTQYF
NA,TRBJ1-1,TRBV9,NA,TGTGCCAGCAGCGTAGGGGATAGGGGGGACACTGAAGCTTTCTTT,CASSVGDRGDTEAFF
TRBD1,TRBJ2-7,TRBV29-1,few,TGCAGCGTAGGGACAGGGGGCACCGAGCAGTACTTC,CSVGTGGTEQYF
NA,TRBJ2-1,TRBV5-5,few,TGTGCCAGCCCCTCGCCCCGTCTCCCAAGCTCCTACAATGAGCAGTTCTTC,CASPSPRLPSSYNEQFF
TRBD1,TRBJ1-1,TRBV12-3/TRBV12-4,many,TGTGCCAGCAGTCTCAGGGGGATGAACACTGAAGCTTTCTTT,CASSLRGMNTEAFF
NA,TRBJ2-1,TRBV21-1,few,TGTGCCAGCAGCCCCATAGACGGGACAATCAATGAGCAGTTCTTC,CASSPIDGTINEQFF
TRBD2,TRBJ2-7,TRBV6-1,few,TGTGCCAGCAATTCGTGGACGGGAGGCTCCTACGAGCAGTACTTC,CASNSWTGGSYEQYF
NA,TRBJ1-3,TRBV6-5,NA,TGTGCCAGCAGTCCTGAGGACAGCTCTGGAAACACCATATATTTT,CASSPEDSSGNTIYF
NA,TRBJ2-2,TRBV11-2,few,TGTGCCAGCAGCTTTTCTGAGACCGGGGAGCTGTTTTTT,CASSFSETGELFF
TRBD2,TRBJ2-1,TRBV20-1,NA,TGCAGTGCTAGACGGGGAGCGGGGATCAATGAGCAGTTCTTC,CSARRGAGINEQFF